This T cell receptor (beta chain) was retrieved from a study of beta chain features in type 1 diabetes. cDNA synthesis used the whole RNA isolate, giving expressed TCRB sequences. The data were produced by immunoSEQ multiplex PCR, yet TCRdb's version contains in-frame clones alone and is incomplete. The table lists 300,000 or so clones, 6.5% to 10% of them singletons. One heparinised draw, averaging about 116 mL, was taken per donor. Via the markers CD45RO/CCR7/CD25/CD127/CD95/CD27, stem cell-like memory, regulatory, central memory and naive CD4+ cells were sorted. The V gene lost 4 bases and the J gene lost 0 bases, with 4 bases spanning the gap. The CDR3 loop spans 13 amino acids. CDR1 is SGHAT and CDR2 is FQNNGV in the germline V gene.

The chain joins TRBV11-2 to TRBJ2-4; no reliable D call. The sequence derives from a young woman in good health. The sequencing sample was made of central memory CD4+ T cells from blood. CDR3 DNA sequence: TGTGCCAGCAGCTCCCAAGCCAAAAACATTCAGTACTTC. This encodes CASSSQAKNIQYF.